This T cell receptor (beta chain) is drawn from a study of CD8 T cells in Susac syndrome. The authors sequenced TCR beta from blood CD8+ and CD4+ T cells. The study used treatment-naive patients who had stable or active relapsing-remitting disease as multiple sclerosis controls. CD8+ and CD4+ T cells were negatively isolated; TEMRA cells were FACS-enriched. An amount of RNA that ranged from about 0.45 to 1 ug was reverse transcribed with random hexamers. By means of immunoSEQ multiplex PCR, TCR beta CDR3 spanning 54 Vbeta and 13 Jbeta underwent amplification. TCRdb re-derived calls from the immunoSEQ multiplex PCR reads in MiXCR, one entry per CDR3 protein. The data hold about 280,000 distinct CDR3 sequences, with 70% to 90% observed a single time. Material: CD8+ T cells from PBMCs. This receptor was identified in a human donor with multiple sclerosis.

CDR3 region: CAISNQNQGWYEQYF. In DNA, the CDR3 is TGTGCCATCAGTAACCAAAATCAGGGTTGGTACGAGCAGTACTTC. The chain recombines TRBV10-3 with TRBJ2-7, with D possibly being TRBD1 (5 bases). The CDR3 totals 15 residues. Germline V gene sequence: CDR1 ENHRY, CDR2 SYGVKD. Trimming removed 5 bases from V and 4 bases from J, with 18 bases in between.